This T cell receptor (beta chain) was sequenced during a study of Ad26.COV2.S vaccination and SARS-CoV-2 variants (dated by TCRdb to 2020 to 2023). In terms of the full investigation: Vaccine-arm donors were drawn from COV1001, a multicentre, randomized, double-blind, placebo-controlled phase I-IIa trial of Ad26.COV2.S in healthy adults. The specificity and breadth of SARS-CoV-2-reactive T cell receptors after Ad26.COV2.S vaccination were assessed by TCRbeta repertoire sequencing. Trial participants were randomized into five groups of five, in which low-dose or high-dose Ad26.COV2.S was given once or twice, or placebo was given on both occasions. The TCR-sequenced set comprised approximately 30 samples: roughly 19 Ad26.COV2.S vaccine recipients, 5 placebo recipients and 8 SARS-CoV-2 convalescent individuals. Ad26.COV2.S was administered intramuscularly at a dose of 5x10^10 or 1x10^11 viral particles, either as one shot or as two shots given 56 days apart. Blinding of investigators to trial group allocation was maintained during experiments and outcome assessment. Findings and caveats that apply to the study as a whole: Ad26.COV2.S recipients had higher spike-specific TCR breadth than placebo recipients (P = 0.0014). Vaccine and placebo recipients had similar non-spike TCR breadth, a finding consistent with the vaccine containing only spike. After vaccination, spike-specific CD8+ and CD4+ T cell responses were reported to show substantial breadth. The authors noted that the TCR breadth and depth analyses may have underestimated total T cell responses. The study was not powered to compare responses between vaccine doses or regimens.

TCRbeta CDR3 regions were sequenced with the immunoSEQ Assay. After extraction, genomic DNA underwent amplification by bias-controlled multiplex PCR, followed by high-throughput sequencing. The paper's data handling went like this. Collapsing and filtering of sequences were performed to quantify the absolute abundance of each unique TCRbeta CDR3 region. T cell fraction was estimated by normalization of TCRbeta template counts to usable DNA, with usable DNA being measured through amplification of reference genes present in all nucleated cells. Repertoire TCRs were annotated as SARS-CoV-2-specific when V gene, CDR3 amino acid sequence and J gene were exactly matched to a known reactive TCR set. The reference SARS-CoV-2 TCR set was derived from MIRA and filtered for enrichment in COVID-19-positive ImmuneCODE repertoires, a step that removed public or cross-reactive TCRs. Based on the MIRA antigens, annotated TCRs were further analysed at the level of specific ORF or position within ORF. Breadth was defined as the number of annotated unique rearrangements divided by the total number of unique productive rearrangements, and depth was defined as the summed frequency of the annotated unique rearrangements. TCR breadth was compared between groups using two-sided Wilcoxon rank-sum tests. TCRdb carries this immuneACCESS record with in-frame sequences only. Its versions omit some clonotypes, under half of them owing to an unresolved V gene in the studies checked, with the rest unexplained. V and J calls and clone size come straight from that table; D and trimming were deduced from the DNA. This sample has over 300,000 clones in its table, and about 80% of those were observed once. The ten largest make up nearly 7.5% of the sample.

The meaning of the sample's treatment or condition label: roughly 18 received Ad26.COV2.S at low or high dose, single or two shots; roughly five received placebo; per-sample allocation not given. Repertoires of vaccine and placebo recipients were sequenced from samples collected on day 63 after the first injection. Cohort 1b enrolled around 24 adults aged 18-55 years at a single site in Boston, USA, between 29 July and 7 August 2020. Ad26.COV2.S was a replication-incompetent adenovirus type 26 vector expressing a prefusion-stabilized SARS-CoV-2 spike protein from the original Wuhan strain. As concerns this clone: Its antigen has not been determined. Within one base of it there is no much larger clone, and no base qualities were kept.

V is reduced by 5 bases and J by 5 bases, leaving a spacing of 10 bases between them. The CDR3 holds 14 amino acids from the cysteine to the phenylalanine. Solely the CDR3 DNA is kept, with 42 bases framed from the first base. The germline V gene specifies MGHDK as CDR1 and SYGVNS as CDR2. Sequences were derived from peripheral blood, sampled in a trial of Ad26.COV2.S vaccine versus placebo. This TCR was recovered from a person between 18 and 60 years old who received the Ad26.COV2.S COVID-19 vaccine or a placebo. The rearranged chain carries TRBV25-1 and TRBJ1-6, with a tentative D gene TRBD1 over 5 matching bases. The DNA sequence is as follows: TGTGCCAGCAGTAGGGCAGGGAATAATTCACCCCTCCACTTT. Its translation reads: CASSRAGNNSPLHF.